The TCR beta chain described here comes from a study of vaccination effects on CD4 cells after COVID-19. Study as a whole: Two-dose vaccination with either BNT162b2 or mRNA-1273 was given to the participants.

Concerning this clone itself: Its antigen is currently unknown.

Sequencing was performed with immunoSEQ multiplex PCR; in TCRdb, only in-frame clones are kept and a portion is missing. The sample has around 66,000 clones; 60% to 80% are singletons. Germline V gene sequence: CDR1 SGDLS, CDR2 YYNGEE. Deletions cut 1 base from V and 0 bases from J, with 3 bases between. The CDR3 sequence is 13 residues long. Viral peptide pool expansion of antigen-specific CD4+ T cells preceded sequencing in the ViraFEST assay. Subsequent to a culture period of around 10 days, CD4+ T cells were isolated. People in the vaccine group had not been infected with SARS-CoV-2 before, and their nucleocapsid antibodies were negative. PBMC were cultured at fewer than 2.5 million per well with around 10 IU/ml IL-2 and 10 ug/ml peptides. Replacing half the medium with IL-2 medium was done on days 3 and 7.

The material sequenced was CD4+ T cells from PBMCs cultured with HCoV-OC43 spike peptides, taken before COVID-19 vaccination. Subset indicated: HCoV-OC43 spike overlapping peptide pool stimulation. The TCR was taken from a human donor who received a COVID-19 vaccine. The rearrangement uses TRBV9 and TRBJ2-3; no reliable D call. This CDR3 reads CASSVSSTDTQYF. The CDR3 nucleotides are TGTGCCAGCAGCGTATCTAGCACAGATACGCAGTATTTT.